Shown below are 25 T cell receptor beta chains from a single sample sequenced in a study of blood T cell repertoires in COVID-19. Assay used: immunoSEQ multiplex PCR; TCRdb lists only in-frame clones, some missing. The sample holds hundreds of thousands of clones, about 94% seen once. The sequenced material came from peripheral blood. The receptor source for this set is a man in his sixties with COVID-19, enrolled during active disease.

The chain uses TRBV7-9 and TRBJ2-5; 8 nucleotides agree with TRBD2. This CDR3 region has 15 residues. Germline-derived CDR1 and CDR2 are SEHNR and FQNEAQ (reference sequence). The J segment lost 5 bases and the V segment lost 5 bases, leaving 10 bases of the junction unmatched. The CDR3 region is CASSVGRGGSETQYF. The CDR3 nucleotides are TGTGCCAGCAGCGTCGGCCGGGGGGGGTCGGAGACCCAGTACTTC.

The chain employs TRBV18 and TRBJ2-2; D is unresolved. The germline V and J ends were trimmed by 6 bases and 2 bases, with 7 bases remaining between them. Germline V gives CDR1 KGHSH, CDR2 LQKENI. This CDR3 has 13 amino acids. The CDR3 coding sequence is TGTGCCAGCTCTTCACAAAACACCGGGGAGCTGTTTTTT. This codes for CASSSQNTGELFF. The full variable domain, its missing parts supplied by reference TRBV18 and TRBJ2-2, is NAGVMQNPRHLVRRRGQEARLRCSPMKGHSHVYWYRQLPEEGLKFMVYLQKENIIDESGMPKERFSAEFPKEGPSILRIQQVVRGDSAAYFCASSSQNTGELFFGEGSRLTVL.

This chain uses TRBV9 with TRBJ2-1; TRBD2 matches at 11 bases. In germline, CDR1 is SGDLS, CDR2 YYNGEE. The V and J ends lost 4 bases and 7 bases, in that order; junction bases with no gene match: 7. The CDR3 covers 15 residues. The DNA for the CDR3 is TGTGCCAGCAGCCTTGGGACTAGCGGACGAAATGAGCAGTTCTTC. Translated, it gives CASSLGTSGRNEQFF.

This clone has just one count. J is TRBJ2-7 and V is TRBV4-1; 8 nucleotides match TRBD2. Germline V gene lookup returns CDR1 MGHRA and CDR2 YSYEKL. CDR3 size: 16 residues. V dropped 4 bases and J dropped 4; count of bases not matched to a gene: 12. CDR3 DNA sequence: TGCGCCAGCAGCCTCCAACCGGGACTAGAGTCTTACGAGCAGTACTTC. Protein product: CASSLQPGLESYEQYF.

This sequence joins TRBV9 and TRBJ2-3; 10 bases map to TRBD2. The CDR3 runs 15 residues. CDR1 is SGDLS and CDR2 is YYNGEE in the germline V gene. V lost 4 bases, J lost 4 bases, and 6 bases stayed unmatched. In DNA, the CDR3 is TGTGCCAGCAGCCTCCTAGCGGGAGAGGCAGATACGCAGTATTTT. Translated: CASSLLAGEADTQYF.

The gene calls are TRBV27 and TRBJ1-1; D gene ambiguous. V lost 5 bases and J 5 bases, leaving 9 bases between the germline ends. Germline V gene sequence: CDR1 MNHEY, CDR2 SMNVEV (reference sequence). This CDR3 spans 12 amino acids. CDR3 protein: CASSLLRTEAFF. DNA of the CDR3: TGTGCCAGCAGTCTCCTCAGAACTGAAGCTTTCTTT.

This clone was recorded once. V gene TRBV11-2 combines with J gene TRBJ1-1, with D tentatively TRBD1 (6 bases). The CDR3 is made up of 14 amino acids. The ends were cut back, 6 bases at V and 0 bases at J, with 11 bases in the middle. The germline V gene has CDR1 SGHAT and CDR2 FQNNGV. The CDR3 is CASREGVLNTEAFF. For the CDR3, the DNA is TGTGCCAGCAGAGAGGGGGTCCTGAACACTGAAGCTTTCTTT.

The chain uses TRBV28 and TRBJ1-3; TRBD1 matches at 7 bases. From germline, CDR1 is MDHEN and CDR2 SYDVKM. This CDR3 region has 15 residues. After removal of 4 bases from V and 0 bases from J, the junction contained 3 bases not matched to a gene. DNA of the CDR3: TGTGCCAGCAGTTATCGGGACAGCTCTGGAAACACCATATATTTT. Translation: CASSYRDSSGNTIYF.

V and J are TRBV19 and TRBJ2-5; 10 bases are a match to TRBD2. CDR1 and CDR2 (germline): LNHDA, SQIVND (reference sequence). The CDR3 is 19 amino acids. After removal of 5 bases from V and 2 bases from J, the junction contained 17 bases not matched to a gene. Here the CDR3 reads CASSLRTSGFKSGQETQYF. Here the CDR3 DNA reads TGTGCCAGTAGTCTACGGACTAGCGGTTTCAAATCGGGGCAAGAGACCCAGTACTTC.

This clone was recorded once. The rearrangement joins TRBV28 to TRBJ1-1; D is ambiguous. The CDR3 is 17 residues long. The V end was cut by 0 bases, the J end by 0 bases, with 14 bases between. Germline CDR1 reads MDHEN; CDR2 reads SYDVKM. CDR3 region: CASSLWGTGNMNTEAFF. The CDR3 bases are TGTGCCAGCAGTTTATGGGGCACGGGAAACATGAACACTGAAGCTTTCTTT.

The V and J genes are TRBV3-1 (or the pseudogene TRBV3-2) and TRBJ1-3; D remains unclear. V was clipped by 3 bases and J by 0 bases, with 12 bases between them. Germline loops: CDR1 LGHDT, CDR2 YNNKEL (reference sequence). This CDR3 has 16 residues. DNA for the CDR3: TGTGCCAGCAGCCATTTGTTGAGACTCTCTGGAAACACCATATATTTT. Translated, it gives CASSHLLRLSGNTIYF.

The chain combines TRBV23-1 with TRBJ1-1, with D tentatively TRBD1 (6 bases). TRBV23-1 belongs to the ORF category, with a function that is uncertain. The length of the CDR3 is 13 residues. V was shortened by 6 bases and J by 11 bases, with 19 bases between the two germline ends. The CDR3 loop reads CASSLGTPHTAFF. CDR3 nucleotide sequence: TGCGCCAGCAGCCTAGGGACACCCCATACCGCTTTCTTT.

This chain connects TRBV9 to TRBJ1-2; unclear D gene. The V gene lost 2 bases and the J gene lost 4 bases, with 12 bases spanning the gap. This CDR3 comprises 14 residues. Per the germline V gene, CDR1 is SGDLS and CDR2 is YYNGEE. The CDR3 here is CASSVMKRSYGYTF. CDR3 DNA: TGTGCCAGCAGCGTGATGAAAAGGAGCTATGGCTACACCTTC. The complete variable domain, with remaining parts taken from reference TRBV9 and TRBJ1-2, reads DSGVTQTPKHLITATGQRVTLRCSPRSGDLSVYWYQQSLDQGLQFLIQYYNGEERAKGNILERFSAQQFPDLHSELNLSSLELGDSALYFCASSVMKRSYGYTFGSGTRLTVV.

V gene TRBV5-1 combines with J gene TRBJ1-1; D call uncertain. V dropped 6 bases and J dropped 1 base, with 16 bases sitting between them. The germline V gene encodes CDR1 SGHRS and CDR2 YFSETQ. This CDR3 contains 15 residues. The CDR3: CASNPLSSTNTEAFF. CDR3 bases: TGCGCCAGCAACCCTCTAAGCTCCACGAACACTGAAGCTTTCTTT.

This chain links TRBV2 with TRBJ1-5; the D is unclear. V shed 4 bases and J shed 4 bases, with 14 bases lying between them. Germline CDR1 SNHLY, CDR2 FYNNEI. The CDR3 extends over 15 amino acids. CDR3 sequence reads: CASSVGEVVNQPQHF. CDR3 bases: TGTGCCAGCAGTGTGGGTGAGGTAGTAAATCAGCCCCAGCATTTT.

Worth noting for this clone: Mismatch with germline at one junction end may stem from a read error. This rearrangement joins TRBV7-7 to TRBJ2-1, with 7 bases aligning to TRBD1. Germline-derived CDR1 and CDR2 are SSHAT and FNYEAQ (reference sequence). The CDR3 has 15 amino acids. The CDR3 DNA reads as TGTGCTAGCAGCCCGACAGGGAGTGTAAACAATGAGCAGTTCTTC. This translates into CASSPTGSVNNEQFF.

The rearrangement uses TRBV7-9 and TRBJ2-7, with 10 bases matching TRBD2. V shed 1 base, J shed 3 bases, and the junction held 6 bases outside the gene matches. Germline V gene data show CDR1 as SEHNR and CDR2 as FQNEAQ (reference sequence). The CDR3 sequence is 16 residues long. Here the CDR3 DNA reads TGTGCCAGCAGCTTAGTCGCGGGACTAGCGAGCTACGAGCAGTACTTC. This gives the protein CASSLVAGLASYEQYF.

The CDR3 bases are TGTGCCAGCAGCACGGGAGCGGGGGCGGGGGAAAAACTGTTTTTT. Protein: CASSTGAGAGEKLFF. This chain joins TRBV5-8 and TRBJ1-4, with D perhaps matching TRBD1 (6 bases). The germline V and J ends were trimmed by 4 bases and 8 bases, with 18 bases remaining between them. CDR3 length: 15 residues. Germline CDR1 reads SGHTS; CDR2 reads YDEGEE.

The J gene is TRBJ1-1, the V gene TRBV19; D is unresolved. The CDR3 runs to 14 residues. The germline V gene encodes CDR1 LNHDA and CDR2 SQIVND (reference sequence). V lost 4 bases and J lost 1, with 10 bases in between. CDR3 residues: CASSSRHSNTEAFF. CDR3 DNA sequence: TGTGCCAGTAGTAGCAGACACTCGAACACTGAAGCTTTCTTT.

The gene calls are TRBV9 and TRBJ2-3; D remains ambiguous. The CDR3 spans 14 residues. Germline CDR1 reads SGDLS; CDR2 reads YYNGEE. Trimming pared 0 bases from V and 0 bases from J, leaving 5 bases between. CDR3 coding DNA: TGTGCCAGCAGCGTAGAACAGAGCACAGATACGCAGTATTTT. Translation: CASSVEQSTDTQYF.

The chain couples TRBV19 to TRBJ1-5, with unresolved D. The CDR3 is made up of 12 amino acids. Germline V CDR1 and CDR2: LNHDA, SQIVND (reference sequence). V gave up 0 bases and J gave up 7 bases, with 4 bases separating them. CDR3 sequence (DNA): TGTGCCAGTAGTATAGACAGACAGCCCCAGCATTTT. Translated: CASSIDRQPQHF.

This clone was seen once. This chain connects TRBV6-4 to TRBJ2-1, with TRBD2 matching 15 bases. The ends lost 5 bases at V and 10 bases at J; junction bases unmatched: 9. The germline V gene has CDR1 MRHNA and CDR2 SNTAGT. This CDR3 has 16 residues. The CDR3 spells CASSRGTSGGLLEQFF. CDR3 DNA sequence: TGTGCCAGCAGTCGCGGGACTAGCGGGGGGCTGCTAGAGCAGTTCTTC.

The chain couples TRBV2 to TRBJ2-1, with 11 positions matching TRBD2. Germline V lookup: CDR1 SNHLY, CDR2 FYNNEI. CDR3 length: 15 amino acids. V shed 5 bases, J shed 3 bases, and the junction held 3 bases outside the gene matches. CDR3 sequence (DNA): TGTGCCAGCAGTCGAGGACTAGCGGGCTACAATGAGCAGTTCTTC. Residues: CASSRGLAGYNEQFF.

The genes are TRBV9 and TRBJ2-2; possible D gene TRBD2, 7 bases. Germline V gene sequence: CDR1 SGDLS, CDR2 YYNGEE. Trimming removed 0 bases from V and 1 base from J, with 10 bases in between. CDR3 length equals 16 residues. The CDR3 region is CASSVAGGLNTGELFF. The CDR3 nucleotides are TGTGCCAGCAGCGTAGCGGGGGGCCTGAACACCGGGGAGCTGTTTTTT.

This clone was seen only once. This rearrangement joins TRBV5-5 to TRBJ1-2; 8 bases map to TRBD1. CDR1 is SGHKS, CDR2 YYEKEE, per germline (reference sequence). This CDR3 contains 17 residues. V lost 3 bases and J lost 8; bases outside the gene matches: 18. The CDR3 loop reads CASSSRHEQGDLWGYTF. The DNA for the CDR3 is TGTGCCAGCAGCTCGCGGCACGAACAGGGGGACCTCTGGGGCTACACCTTC. Full variable domain (outside the CDR3, taken from reference TRBV5-5 and TRBJ1-2): DAGVTQSPTHLIKTRGQQVTLRCSPISGHKSVSWYQQVLGQGPQFIFQYYEKEERGRGNFPDRFSARQFPNYSSELNVNALLLGDSALYLCASSSRHEQGDLWGYTFGSGTRLTVV.